This TCR beta chain is drawn from a study of T cell responses to AZD1222 COVID-19 vaccine. The CDR3 totals 15 residues. V lost 4 bases to trimming and J lost 0 bases, with 11 bases between them. Germline CDR1 is SGHRS and CDR2 is YFSETQ. Overall study findings and caveats: White British ancestry dominated among donors, who included more females, and clonal diversity was possibly underestimated.

Notes on this clone: Antigen specificity is unknown.

The protocol was immunoSEQ multiplex PCR, while the TCRdb copy is restricted to in-frame clones and leaves out a portion. The data hold 250,000 to 300,000 clones, with 90% to 95% observed a single time. The chain couples TRBV5-1 to TRBJ2-1, with D perhaps TRBD1 (5 bases). This sample comprised peripheral blood, obtained 28 days after the second AZD1222 dose. The TCR sequence derives from an adult who received the AZD1222 COVID-19 vaccine. In DNA, the CDR3 is TGCGCCAGCAGCGCGGACACGAGCTCCTACAATGAGCAGTTCTTC. Protein: CASSADTSSYNEQFF.